This entry features one TCR beta chain sequence. The target antigen is unknown. TCRdb re-analysed the 5' RACE reads in MiXCR, keeping a single row per CDR3 protein. The profile shows about half a million distinct CDR3 sequences, around a sixth of them singletons. The germline gives CDR1 SEHNR, CDR2 FQNEAQ (reference sequence). The CDR3 spans 13 residues. V lost 5 bases and J 4 bases, leaving 11 bases between the germline ends. This sample is part of a study of T-cell memory formation after mild COVID-19. About the study: Largely donor-specific sequence clusters came from two donors. Study findings and constraints: A subset of responding clones appeared in pre-infection memory, suggesting cross-reactive memory joined. Specificity for SARS-CoV-2 was not confirmed among the second-wave clones peaking on day 37.

Sequenced input: PBMCs or a T cell subset sorted from them (not recorded which). This TCR was recovered from an adult woman who had mild COVID-19 (a few samples of this study predate the infection). Cell type and time point are not known. This rearrangement joins TRBV7-9 to TRBJ1-2, with TRBD1 as a possible D gene (6 bases). The CDR3 coding sequence is TGTGCCAGCAGCACGGGACACGCCTATGGCTACACCTTC. Translating it yields CASSTGHAYGYTF.